The TCR beta chain under discussion was sequenced for a study of blood T cell repertoires in COVID-19. Study at large: COVID-19 samples collected from the United States, Italy and Spain covered acute and convalescent phases.

Assay used: immunoSEQ multiplex PCR; TCRdb lists only in-frame clones, some missing. The sample carries 100,000 to 150,000 clones, around 87% recorded once. The CDR3 covers 14 residues. Per germline, CDR1 SEHNR and CDR2 FQNEAQ (reference sequence). V was pared by 6 bases and J by 5 bases, with 7 bases of the junction left unmatched. The chain employs TRBV7-9 and TRBJ2-5, with 9 bases identical to TRBD1. This TCR was recovered from a man aged 70 or older with active or convalescent COVID-19. Material for sequencing was peripheral blood. The CDR3 sequence: CASRSTGGAETQYF. The CDR3 DNA reads as TGTGCCAGCAGATCTACAGGGGGCGCGGAGACCCAGTACTTC.